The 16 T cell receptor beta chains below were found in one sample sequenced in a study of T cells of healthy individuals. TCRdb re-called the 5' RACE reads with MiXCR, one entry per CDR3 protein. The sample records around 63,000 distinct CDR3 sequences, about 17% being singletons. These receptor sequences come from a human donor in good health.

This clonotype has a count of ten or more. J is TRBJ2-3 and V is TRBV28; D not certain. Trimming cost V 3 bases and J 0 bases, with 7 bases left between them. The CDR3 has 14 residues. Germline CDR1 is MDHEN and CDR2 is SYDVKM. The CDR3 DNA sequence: TGTGCCAGCAGTTTCCGCCCTAGCACAGATACGCAGTATTTT. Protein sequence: CASSFRPSTDTQYF.

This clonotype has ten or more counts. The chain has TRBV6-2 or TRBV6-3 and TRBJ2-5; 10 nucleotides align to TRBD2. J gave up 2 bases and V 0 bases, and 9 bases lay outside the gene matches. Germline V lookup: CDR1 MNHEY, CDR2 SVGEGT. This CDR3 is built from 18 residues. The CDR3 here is CASSYSTSGTSVQETQYF. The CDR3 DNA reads TGTGCCAGCAGTTACTCAACCTCCGGGACTAGCGTTCAAGAGACCCAGTACTTC.

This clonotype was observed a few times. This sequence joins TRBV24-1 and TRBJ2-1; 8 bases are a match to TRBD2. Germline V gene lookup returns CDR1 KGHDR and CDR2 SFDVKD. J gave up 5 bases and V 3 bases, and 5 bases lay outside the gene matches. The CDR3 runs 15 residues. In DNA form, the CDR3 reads TGTGCCACCAGTGATACGGGGGGGCCACACAATGAGCAGTTCTTC. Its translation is CATSDTGGPHNEQFF.

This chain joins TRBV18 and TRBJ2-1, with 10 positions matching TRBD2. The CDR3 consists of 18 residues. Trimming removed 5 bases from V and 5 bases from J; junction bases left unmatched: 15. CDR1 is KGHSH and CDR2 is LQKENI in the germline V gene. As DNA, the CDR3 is TGTGCCAGCTCATCTAATTACTTAGCGGGGGGCCTGGACAATGAGCAGTTCTTC. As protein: CASSSNYLAGGLDNEQFF.

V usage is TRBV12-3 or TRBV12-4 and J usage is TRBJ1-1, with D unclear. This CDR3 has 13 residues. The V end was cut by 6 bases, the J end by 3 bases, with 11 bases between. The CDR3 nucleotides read TGTGCCAGCAGCTTTAGGTTAGACACTGAAGCTTTCTTT. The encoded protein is CASSFRLDTEAFF.

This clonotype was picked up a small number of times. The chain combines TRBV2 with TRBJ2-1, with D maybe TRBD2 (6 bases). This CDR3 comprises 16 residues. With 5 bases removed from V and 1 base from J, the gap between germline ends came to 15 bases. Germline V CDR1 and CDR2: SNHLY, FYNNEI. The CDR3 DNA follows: TGTGCCAGCAGTCTAACGGTTAGCGGTTCCTACAATGAGCAGTTCTTC. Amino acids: CASSLTVSGSYNEQFF.

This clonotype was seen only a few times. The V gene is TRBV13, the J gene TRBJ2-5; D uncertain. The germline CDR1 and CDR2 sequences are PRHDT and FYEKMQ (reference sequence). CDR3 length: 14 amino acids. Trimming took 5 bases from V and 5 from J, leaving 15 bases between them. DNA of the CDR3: TGTGCCAGCAGCCCCAAACTGGATTTGGAGACCCAGTACTTC. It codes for CASSPKLDLETQYF. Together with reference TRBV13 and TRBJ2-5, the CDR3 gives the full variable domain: AAGVIQSPRHLIKEKRETATLKCYPIPRHDTVYWYQQGPGQDPQFLISFYEKMQSDKGSIPDRFSAQQFSDYHSELNMSSLELGDSALYFCASSPKLDLETQYFGPGTRLLVL.

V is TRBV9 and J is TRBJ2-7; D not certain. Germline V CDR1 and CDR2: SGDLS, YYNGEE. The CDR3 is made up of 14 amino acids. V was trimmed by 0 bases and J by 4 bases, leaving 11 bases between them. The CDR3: CASSVGGSEYEQYF. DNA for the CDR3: TGTGCCAGCAGCGTAGGAGGTTCAGAATACGAGCAGTACTTC.

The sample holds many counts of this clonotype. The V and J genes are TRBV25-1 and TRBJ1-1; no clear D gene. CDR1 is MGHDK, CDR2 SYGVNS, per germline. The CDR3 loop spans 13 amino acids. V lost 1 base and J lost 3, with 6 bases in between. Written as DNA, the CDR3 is TGTGCCAGCAGTGAATTTGTTTACACTGAAGCTTTCTTT. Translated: CASSEFVYTEAFF.

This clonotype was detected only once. CDR3 bases: TGCGCCAGCAGCACCATACAGAACACTGAAGCTTTCTTT. Translating it yields CASSTIQNTEAFF. V usage is TRBV5-1 and J usage is TRBJ1-1, with D hard to call. The ends were cut back, 4 bases at V and 1 base at J, with 8 bases in the middle. There are 13 residues in the CDR3. CDR1 is SGHRS and CDR2 is YFSETQ in the germline V gene.

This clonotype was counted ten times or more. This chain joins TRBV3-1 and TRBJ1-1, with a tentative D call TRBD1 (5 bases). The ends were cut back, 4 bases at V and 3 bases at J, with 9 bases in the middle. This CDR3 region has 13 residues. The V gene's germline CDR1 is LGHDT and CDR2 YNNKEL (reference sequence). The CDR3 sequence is CASSPPGYTEAFF. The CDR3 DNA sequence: TGTGCCAGCAGCCCCCCAGGGTACACTGAAGCTTTCTTT.

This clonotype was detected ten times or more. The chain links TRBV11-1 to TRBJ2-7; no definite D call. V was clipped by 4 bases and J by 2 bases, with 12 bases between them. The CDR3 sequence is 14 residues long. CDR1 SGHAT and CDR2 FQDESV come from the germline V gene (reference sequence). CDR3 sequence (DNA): TGTGCCAGCAGCTCGAGAGCACAACCCTACGAGCAGTACTTC. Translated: CASSSRAQPYEQYF.

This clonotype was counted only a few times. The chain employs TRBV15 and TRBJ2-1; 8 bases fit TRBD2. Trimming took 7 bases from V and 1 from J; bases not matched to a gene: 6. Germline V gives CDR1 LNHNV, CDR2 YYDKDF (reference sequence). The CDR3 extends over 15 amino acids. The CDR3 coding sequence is TGTGCCACCAACTTAGCGGGGTCATCCTACAATGAGCAGTTCTTC. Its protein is CATNLAGSSYNEQFF.

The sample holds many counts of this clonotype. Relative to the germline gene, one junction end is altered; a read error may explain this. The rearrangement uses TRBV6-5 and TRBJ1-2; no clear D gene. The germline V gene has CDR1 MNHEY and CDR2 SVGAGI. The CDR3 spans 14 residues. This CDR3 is CASSYSLRQYGYTF. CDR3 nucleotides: TGTGCCAGCAGCTACTCCCTGCGGCAGTATGGCTACACCTTC.

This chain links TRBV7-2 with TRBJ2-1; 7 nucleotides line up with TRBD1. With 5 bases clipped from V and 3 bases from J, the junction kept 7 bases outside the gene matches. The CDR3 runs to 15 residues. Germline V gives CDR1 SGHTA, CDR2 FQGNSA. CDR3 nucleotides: TGTGCCAGCAGCCCAGACAGGGCTTTCTACAATGAGCAGTTCTTC. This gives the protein CASSPDRAFYNEQFF.

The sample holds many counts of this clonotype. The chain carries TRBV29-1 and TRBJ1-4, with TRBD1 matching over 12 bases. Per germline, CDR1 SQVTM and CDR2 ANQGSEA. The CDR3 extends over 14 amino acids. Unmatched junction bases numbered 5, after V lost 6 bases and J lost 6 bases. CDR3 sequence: CSVGGDRGHEKLFF. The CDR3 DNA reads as TGCAGCGTCGGGGGGGACAGGGGGCATGAAAAACTGTTTTTT.